This T cell receptor (beta chain) was identified during a study of cytomegalovirus exposure and HLA in healthy donors. The study's findings and limits: According to reports, the classifier identified cytomegalovirus status with high specificity and sensitivity. Confirmation in vitro established that a few CMV-associated chains were specific for CMV antigens. The authors reported that TCR beta sequences could predict HLA-A and HLA-B alleles. These predictions were accurate for most subjects in the first cohort. According to an earlier analysis, most TCR beta V segments yielded productive rearrangements about 87% or about 30% of the time.

The PCR ran on 60 Vbeta and 13 Jbeta primers. Sequenced by immunoSEQ multiplex PCR; TCRdb stores in-frame clones only, minus some. The sample shows some 150,000 clones, around 90% of them seen only once. CDR3 length equals 15 residues. V dropped 0 bases and J dropped 3 bases, with 11 bases sitting between them. Germline CDR1 reads MNHEY; CDR2 reads SMNVEV (reference sequence). As concerns this clone: Its antigen is not known.

Source material: PBMCs. The V call is TRBV27, the J call TRBJ1-1; D may be TRBD1 (5 bases). The sequence derives from a woman between 25 and 40 years old in good health and CMV-seronegative. CDR3 DNA: TGTGCCAGCAGTTTATCAATGGGGGGTGACACTGAAGCTTTCTTT. It is translated as CASSLSMGGDTEAFF.